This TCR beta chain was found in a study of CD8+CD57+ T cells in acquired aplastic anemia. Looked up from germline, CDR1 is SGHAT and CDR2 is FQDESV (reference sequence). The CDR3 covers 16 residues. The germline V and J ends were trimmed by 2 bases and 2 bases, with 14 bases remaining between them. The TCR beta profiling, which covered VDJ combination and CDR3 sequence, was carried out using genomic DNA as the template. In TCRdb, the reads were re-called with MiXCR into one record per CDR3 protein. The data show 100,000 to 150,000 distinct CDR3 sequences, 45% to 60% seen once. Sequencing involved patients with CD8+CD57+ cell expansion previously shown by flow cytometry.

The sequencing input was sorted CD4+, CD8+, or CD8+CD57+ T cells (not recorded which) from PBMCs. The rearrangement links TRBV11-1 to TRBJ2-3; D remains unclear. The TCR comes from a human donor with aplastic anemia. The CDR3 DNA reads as TGTGCCAGCAGCTTAAGTATCGGTACGGACACAGATACGCAGTATTTT. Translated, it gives CASSLSIGTDTDTQYF.